This record looks at one T cell receptor (beta chain) sequence and its context. Antigen unknown. Sequenced by immunoSEQ multiplex PCR; TCRdb stores in-frame clones only, minus some. The sample has some 30,000 clones; approximately 90% are singletons. The data were obtained in a study of T cells in localized non-small cell lung cancer. After removal of 5 bases from V and 12 bases from J, the junction contained 19 bases not matched to a gene. The germline CDR1 and CDR2 sequences are MDHEN and SYDVKM. The CDR3 extends over 16 amino acids. Study-level results: The appearance of a median roughly 58 of the top 100 tumor clones was seen in adjacent lung. Overall survival was longer when the density of T cells in the blood was higher.

The TCR comes from a man aged 35 to 70 with stage II lung adenocarcinoma. Specimen: PBMCs, collected before any cancer treatment. V usage is TRBV28 and J usage is TRBJ2-1; TRBD2 matches 7 bases. As DNA, the CDR3 is TGTGCCAGCAGTGGGGGGGGACTGGACGAAAAAAAAGTGCAGTTCTTC. It is translated as CASSGGGLDEKKVQFF.